Below are 20 T cell receptor beta chains sequenced from a single sample in a study of blood T cell repertoires in COVID-19. Profiled with immunoSEQ multiplex PCR; TCRdb holds only in-frame clones, not every one. The profile covers 70,000 or so clones, with 80% to 90% appearing a single time and about 0.5% taken by the ten largest. The specimen sequenced was peripheral blood. The receptors originated from a man in his sixties with acute or convalescent COVID-19.

The V gene is TRBV9, the J gene TRBJ1-2; a weak D match, TRBD1 (6 bases). V was trimmed by 0 bases and J by 6 bases, leaving 18 bases between them. Germline-derived CDR1 and CDR2 are SGDLS and YYNGEE. There are 16 residues in the CDR3. The CDR3 spells CASSVAAQGTPHGYTF. The CDR3 DNA follows: TGTGCCAGCAGCGTAGCGGCCCAGGGGACCCCCCATGGCTACACCTTC.

In this sample, this clone turned up once. The rearrangement uses TRBV6-4 and TRBJ2-6, with 11 bases lining up with TRBD1. V lost 8 bases to trimming and J lost 2 bases; unmatched junction nucleotides: 17. Germline-derived CDR1 and CDR2 are MRHNA and SNTAGT. This CDR3 is built from 20 residues. The CDR3 reads CASPTESGQGAATGANVLTF. The CDR3 DNA reads TGTGCCAGCCCCACCGAGTCCGGACAGGGGGCCGCGACTGGGGCCAACGTCCTGACTTTC.

This sequence joins TRBV5-1 and TRBJ2-3; the match to TRBD1 covers 9 bases. Germline loops: CDR1 SGHRS, CDR2 YFSETQ. The ends lost 0 bases at V and 6 bases at J; junction bases unmatched: 11. This CDR3 is 17 amino acids long. The CDR3 DNA reads as TGCGCCAGCAGCTTGGGAGCCCGGACAGGGGATTCCGATACGCAGTATTTT. This gives the protein CASSLGARTGDSDTQYF.

The chain uses TRBV18 and TRBJ2-3; 9 nucleotides agree with TRBD2. Germline CDR1 reads KGHSH; CDR2 reads LQKENI. The CDR3 covers 15 residues. The V and J ends lost 3 bases and 6 bases, in that order; junction bases with no gene match: 7. CDR3 nucleotides: TGTGCCAGCTCACCTTTTAGCGGGAGTACGGATACGCAGTATTTT. This sequence encodes CASSPFSGSTDTQYF.

The gene calls are TRBV11-2 and TRBJ2-7, with 10 positions matching TRBD2. From germline, CDR1 is SGHAT and CDR2 FQNNGV. This CDR3 spans 15 amino acids. Trimming cost V 1 base and J 4 bases; bases outside gene matches: 4. This CDR3 reads CASSLGSSGSYEQYF. CDR3 sequence (DNA): TGTGCCAGCAGCTTAGGTTCTAGCGGGAGTTACGAGCAGTACTTC.

This chain joins TRBV7-8 and TRBJ1-4, with 8 bases identical to TRBD1. The CDR3 is made up of 14 amino acids. Germline values: CDR1 SGHVS, CDR2 FQNEAQ. Losses at the gene ends were 5 bases for V and 4 bases for J; bases not matched to a gene: 3. CDR3 amino acids: CASSRTGNNEKLFF. CDR3 coding DNA: TGTGCCAGCAGCCGGACAGGGAATAATGAAAAACTGTTTTTT.

The chain carries TRBV12-5 and TRBJ2-1; 7 bases align to TRBD1. Germline values: CDR1 LGHNT, CDR2 FRNRAP. V dropped 0 bases and J dropped 0; count of bases not matched to a gene: 5. The CDR3 spans 17 residues. The CDR3 DNA reads as TGTGCTAGTGGTTTGGTAGGGGGCCCGAGCTCCTACAATGAGCAGTTCTTC. Translating it yields CASGLVGGPSSYNEQFF. The entire variable domain, with the rest obtained from reference TRBV12-5 and TRBJ2-1, is as follows: DARVTQTPRHKVTEMGQEVTMRCQPILGHNTVFWYRQTMMQGLELLAYFRNRAPLDDSGMPKDRFSAEMPDATLATLKIQPSEPRDSAVYFCASGLVGGPSSYNEQFFGPGTRLTVL.

In regard to this clone: Distinct nucleotide sequences in the sample also encode this CDR3. The chain carries TRBV9 and TRBJ2-7, with 9 bases aligning to TRBD1. The CDR3 has 15 residues. Germline CDR1 and CDR2: SGDLS and YYNGEE. Unmatched junction bases numbered 4, after V lost 0 bases and J lost 3 bases. The CDR3 spells CASSVGTGGVYEQYF. The CDR3 DNA reads as TGTGCCAGCAGCGTAGGCACAGGGGGCGTCTACGAGCAGTACTTC.

This sequence joins TRBV10-2 and TRBJ2-7; perhaps TRBD2 as D (6 bases). Germline CDR1 WSHSY, CDR2 SAAADI. V was shortened by 2 bases and J by 4 bases, with 15 bases between the two germline ends. CDR3 length: 15 amino acids. The CDR3 spells CASSEGPGVVYEQYF. The DNA of the CDR3 is TGCGCCAGCAGTGAGGGTCCGGGAGTAGTTTACGAGCAGTACTTC.

V gene TRBV7-9 combines with J gene TRBJ1-2; TRBD1 might be the D (6 bases). The CDR3 covers 13 residues. Germline CDR1 reads SEHNR; CDR2 reads FQNEAQ (reference sequence). Trimming stripped 5 bases from V and 8 bases from J, with 15 bases between. Here the CDR3 reads CASSPLDSRGYTF. As DNA, the CDR3 is TGTGCCAGCAGCCCCCTGGACAGTCGAGGCTACACCTTC. Drawing the rest from reference TRBV7-9 and TRBJ1-2, the complete variable domain is DTGVSQNPRHKITKRGQNVTFRCDPISEHNRLYWYRQTLGQGPEFLTYFQNEAQLEKSRLLSDRFSAERPKGSFSTLEIQRTEQGDSAMYLCASSPLDSRGYTFGSGTRLTVV.

V usage is TRBV25-1 and J usage is TRBJ1-1; 9 bases map to TRBD1. The J segment lost 10 bases and the V segment lost 4 bases, leaving 7 bases of the junction unmatched. Germline CDR1 reads MGHDK; CDR2 reads SYGVNS. The CDR3 is 13 residues long. The CDR3 loop is CASSGGQGWGAFF. The CDR3 DNA follows: TGTGCCAGCAGTGGGGGACAGGGATGGGGAGCTTTCTTT.

The chain couples TRBV5-1 to TRBJ1-4, with TRBD1 as a possible D gene (5 bases). V was pared by 2 bases and J by 7 bases, with 15 bases between. Per the germline V gene, CDR1 is SGHRS and CDR2 is YFSETQ. The CDR3 is 15 amino acids. The DNA of the CDR3 is TGCGCCAGCAGCTTTTCCGCCGGGGGTGGTGAAAAACTGTTTTTT. This sequence encodes CASSFSAGGGEKLFF.

The rearrangement uses TRBV21-1 and TRBJ2-3; TRBD1, the table's D call, was not compared with the DNA. TRBV21-1 counts as a pseudogene. This CDR3 spans 16 amino acids. CDR3 nucleotides: TGTGCCAGCAGGGCACAGGGGCACCCTAGCACAGATACGCAGTATTTT. It specifies CASRAQGHPSTDTQYF.

The rearrangement links TRBV15 to TRBJ1-5, with TRBD1 matching over 9 bases. The trim removed 3 bases at V and 0 bases at J, leaving 3 bases unmatched. Germline CDR1 LNHNV, CDR2 YYDKDF (reference sequence). The CDR3 contains 16 residues. This CDR3 reads CATSSRQGVSNQPQHF. The CDR3 DNA is TGTGCCACCAGCAGCCGACAGGGGGTTAGCAATCAGCCCCAGCATTTT.

The V gene is TRBV9, the J gene TRBJ2-1; D is possibly TRBD2 (6 bases). This CDR3 is 14 amino acids long. V lost 0 bases and J 9 bases, leaving 13 bases between the germline ends. The germline V gene has CDR1 SGDLS and CDR2 YYNGEE. CDR3 amino acids: CASSVESLATEQFF. CDR3 DNA sequence: TGTGCCAGCAGCGTAGAGTCTCTAGCGACTGAGCAGTTCTTC.

This chain links TRBV10-2 with TRBJ2-7; 10 bases line up with TRBD2. The CDR3 spans 14 residues. V was clipped by 3 bases and J by 6 bases; unmatched bases: 5. CDR1 and CDR2 (germline): WSHSY, SAAADI. The CDR3 loop is CASSEAGGIGEQYF. As DNA, the CDR3 is TGCGCCAGCAGTGAAGCGGGAGGGATCGGCGAGCAGTACTTC.

The chain links TRBV5-1 to TRBJ1-4; TRBD1 agrees at 7 bases. With 5 bases clipped from V and 0 bases from J, the junction kept 10 bases outside the gene matches. This CDR3 spans 17 amino acids. In germline, CDR1 is SGHRS, CDR2 YFSETQ. The DNA of the CDR3 is TGCGCCAGCAGGCGAGGAAGGGGGCTTACAACTAATGAAAAACTGTTTTTT. This translates into CASRRGRGLTTNEKLFF.

This chain uses TRBV5-1 with TRBJ1-4; D is possibly TRBD1 (5 bases). The CDR3 covers 13 residues. Germline V lookup: CDR1 SGHRS, CDR2 YFSETQ. The ends were cut back, 4 bases at V and 7 bases at J, with 11 bases in the middle. CDR3 protein: CASSTGTLEKLFF. The CDR3 DNA sequence: TGCGCCAGCAGCACGGGGACTCTTGAAAAACTGTTTTTT.

V and J are TRBV5-4 and TRBJ2-7; TRBD1 is a possible D gene (5 bases). The CDR3 spans 15 residues. Germline CDR1 is SGHNT and CDR2 is YYREEE (reference sequence). V was shortened by 3 bases and J by 5 bases, with 18 bases between the two germline ends. CDR3 nucleotides: TGTGCCAGCAGCTCCCAAGGGGCCCGAACCAACGAGCAGTACTTC. Its protein is CASSSQGARTNEQYF.

The chain combines TRBV5-4 with TRBJ1-2; TRBD1 might be the D (6 bases). Germline V gene lookup returns CDR1 SGHNT and CDR2 YYREEE (reference sequence). Trimming pared 0 bases from V and 1 base from J, leaving 10 bases between. There are 15 residues in the CDR3. The CDR3 protein is CASSLAGGGNYGYTF. The CDR3 bases are TGTGCCAGCAGCTTGGCGGGGGGCGGTAACTATGGCTACACCTTC.